This T cell receptor (beta chain) is drawn from a study of T cell responses to AZD1222 COVID-19 vaccine. V lost 4 bases to trimming and J lost 4 bases, with 8 bases between them. Per the germline V gene, CDR1 is MDHEN and CDR2 is SYDVKM. The CDR3 runs to 13 residues. Generated by immunoSEQ multiplex PCR, the TCRdb table keeps only in-frame clones and is missing some. The sample shows 100,000 or so clones, around 83% of them seen only once. General observations from the study: The donor cohort was predominantly white British with a female majority, and clonal diversity may have been underestimated. The study found vaccine-associated CD4 TCRs spanning spike, dominant at 160-218 and 743-854. Per reports, nearly half of all spike-specific TCRs target regions that are unmutated in variants.

For this clone: Its antigen is not identified.

The sample in question was peripheral blood, obtained on day 0 of AZD1222 vaccination. The clonotype was recovered from an adult in good health. The V and J genes are TRBV28 and TRBJ2-1, with D hard to call. For the CDR3, the DNA is TGTGCCAGCAGTTCTACAGATTACAATGAGCAGTTCTTC. This encodes CASSSTDYNEQFF. The entire variable domain, with the rest obtained from reference TRBV28 and TRBJ2-1, is as follows: DVKVTQSSRYLVKRTGEKVFLECVQDMDHENMFWYRQDPGLGLRLIYFSYDVKMKEKGDIPEGYSVSREKKERFSLILESASTNQTSMYLCASSSTDYNEQFFGPGTRLTVL.